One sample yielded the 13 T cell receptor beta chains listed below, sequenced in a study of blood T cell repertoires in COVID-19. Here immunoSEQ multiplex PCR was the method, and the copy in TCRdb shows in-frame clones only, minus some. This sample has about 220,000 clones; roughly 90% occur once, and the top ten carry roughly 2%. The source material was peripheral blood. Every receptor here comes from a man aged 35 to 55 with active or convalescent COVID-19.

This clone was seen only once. The CDR3 nucleotides are TGTGCCAGCAGCCCTACAGGGGCGCAGGGGTACGAGCAGTACTTC. Protein: CASSPTGAQGYEQYF. V is TRBV7-6 and J is TRBJ2-7; 7 bases are a match to TRBD1. Germline-derived CDR1 and CDR2 are SGHVS and FNYEAQ. V gave up 5 bases and J gave up 4 bases; unmatched junction bases: 11. The CDR3 is 15 amino acids.

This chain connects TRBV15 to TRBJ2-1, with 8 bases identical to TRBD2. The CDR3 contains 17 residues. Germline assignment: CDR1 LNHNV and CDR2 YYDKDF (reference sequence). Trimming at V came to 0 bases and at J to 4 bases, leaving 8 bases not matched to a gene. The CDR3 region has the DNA TGTGCCACCAGCAGAGATCTGGCGGGAGGAATTTACAATGAGCAGTTCTTC. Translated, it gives CATSRDLAGGIYNEQFF.

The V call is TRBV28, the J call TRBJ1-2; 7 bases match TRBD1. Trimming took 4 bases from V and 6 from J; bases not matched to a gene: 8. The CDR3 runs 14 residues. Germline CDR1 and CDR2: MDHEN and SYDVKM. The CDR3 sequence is CASSSRQGVDGYTF. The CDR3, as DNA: TGTGCCAGCAGTTCTAGACAGGGAGTAGATGGCTACACCTTC.

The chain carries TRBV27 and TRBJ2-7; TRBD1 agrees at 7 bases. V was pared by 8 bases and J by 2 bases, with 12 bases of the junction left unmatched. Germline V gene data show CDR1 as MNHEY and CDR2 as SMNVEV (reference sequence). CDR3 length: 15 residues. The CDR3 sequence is CASSFGQVGPYEQYF. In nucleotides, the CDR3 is TGTGCCAGCTCCTTCGGACAGGTGGGCCCCTACGAGCAGTACTTC.

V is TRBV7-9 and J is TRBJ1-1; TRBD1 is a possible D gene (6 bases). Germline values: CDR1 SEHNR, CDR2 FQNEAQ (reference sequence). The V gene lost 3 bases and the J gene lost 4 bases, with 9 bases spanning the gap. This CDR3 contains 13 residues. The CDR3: CASSFSGVTEAFF. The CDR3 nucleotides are TGTGCCAGCAGCTTCTCAGGGGTCACTGAAGCTTTCTTT.

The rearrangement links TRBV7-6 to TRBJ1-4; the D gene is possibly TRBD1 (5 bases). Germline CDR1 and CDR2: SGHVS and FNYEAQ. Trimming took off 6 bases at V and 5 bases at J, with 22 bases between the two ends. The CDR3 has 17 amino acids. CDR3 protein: CASSGAGGWSVNEKLFF. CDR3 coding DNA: TGTGCCAGCAGTGGCGCGGGGGGATGGAGTGTCAATGAAAAACTGTTTTTT. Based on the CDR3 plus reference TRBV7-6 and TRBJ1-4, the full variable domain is GAGVSQSPRYKVTKRGQDVALRCDPISGHVSLYWYRQALGQGPEFLTYFNYEAQQDKSGLPNDRFSAERPEGSISTLTIQRTEQRDSAMYRCASSGAGGWSVNEKLFFGSGTQLSVL.

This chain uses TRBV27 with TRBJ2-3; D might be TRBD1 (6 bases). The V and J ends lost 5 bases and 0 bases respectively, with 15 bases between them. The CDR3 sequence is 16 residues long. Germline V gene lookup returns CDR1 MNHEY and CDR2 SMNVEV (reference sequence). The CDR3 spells CASSHAGEGSTDTQYF. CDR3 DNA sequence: TGTGCCAGCAGTCACGCAGGGGAAGGGAGCACAGATACGCAGTATTTT.

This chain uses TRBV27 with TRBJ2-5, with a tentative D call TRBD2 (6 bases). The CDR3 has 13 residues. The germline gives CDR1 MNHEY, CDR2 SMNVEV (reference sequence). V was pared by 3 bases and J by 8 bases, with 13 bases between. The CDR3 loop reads CASSLAGTSTQYF. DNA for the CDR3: TGTGCCAGCAGTTTGGCCGGGACTTCCACCCAGTACTTC.

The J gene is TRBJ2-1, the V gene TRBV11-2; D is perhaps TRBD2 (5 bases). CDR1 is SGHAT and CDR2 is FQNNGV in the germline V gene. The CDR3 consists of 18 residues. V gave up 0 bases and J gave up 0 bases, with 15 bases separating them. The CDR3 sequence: CASSLEPPIARSYNEQFF. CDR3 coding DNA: TGTGCCAGCAGCTTAGAACCCCCCATAGCGCGCTCCTACAATGAGCAGTTCTTC.

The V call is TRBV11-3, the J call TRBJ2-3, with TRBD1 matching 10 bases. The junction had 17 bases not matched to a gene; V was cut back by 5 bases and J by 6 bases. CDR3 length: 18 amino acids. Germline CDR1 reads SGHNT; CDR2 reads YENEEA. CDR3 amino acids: CASSVRGTGTGDSDTQYF. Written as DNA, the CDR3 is TGTGCCAGCAGCGTAAGAGGGACCGGGACAGGGGATTCGGATACGCAGTATTTT.

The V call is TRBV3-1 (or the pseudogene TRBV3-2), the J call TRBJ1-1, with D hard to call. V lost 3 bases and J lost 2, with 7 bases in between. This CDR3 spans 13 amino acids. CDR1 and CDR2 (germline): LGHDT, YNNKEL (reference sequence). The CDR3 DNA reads TGTGCCAGCAGCCAGCGCCAAAACACTGAAGCTTTCTTT. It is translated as CASSQRQNTEAFF.

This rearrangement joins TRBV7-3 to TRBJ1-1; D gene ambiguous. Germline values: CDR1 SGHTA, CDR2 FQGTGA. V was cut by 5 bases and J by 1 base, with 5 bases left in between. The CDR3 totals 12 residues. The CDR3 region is CASSGENTEAFF. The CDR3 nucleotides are TGTGCCAGCAGCGGAGAGAACACTGAAGCTTTCTTT.

As DNA, the CDR3 is TGCGCCAGCAGCTTGACCGGGACAGGATATTTCCCCGGGGAGCTGTTTTTT. The encoded protein is CASSLTGTGYFPGELFF. This chain joins TRBV5-1 and TRBJ2-2, with 8 positions matching TRBD1. V dropped 1 base and J dropped 6; count of bases not matched to a gene: 11. There are 17 residues in the CDR3. Germline assignment: CDR1 SGHRS and CDR2 YFSETQ.